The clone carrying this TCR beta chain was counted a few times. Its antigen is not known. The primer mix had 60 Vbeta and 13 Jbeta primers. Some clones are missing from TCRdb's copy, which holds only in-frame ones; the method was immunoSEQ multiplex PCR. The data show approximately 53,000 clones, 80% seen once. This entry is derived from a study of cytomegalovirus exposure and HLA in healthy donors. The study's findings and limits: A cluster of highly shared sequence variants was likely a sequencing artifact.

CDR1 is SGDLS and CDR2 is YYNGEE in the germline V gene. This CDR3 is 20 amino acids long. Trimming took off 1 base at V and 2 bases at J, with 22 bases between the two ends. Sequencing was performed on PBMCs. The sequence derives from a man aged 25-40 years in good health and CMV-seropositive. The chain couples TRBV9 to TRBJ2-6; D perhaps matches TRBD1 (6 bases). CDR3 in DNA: TGTGCCAGCAGCGTACCCCTAGGGGACAAGAGATTCACTGGGGCCAACGTCCTGACTTTC. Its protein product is CASSVPLGDKRFTGANVLTF.